This TCR beta chain emerged from a study of response to subunit inactivated influenza vaccine. This clonotype was recorded many times. The germline V gene has CDR1 SGHRS and CDR2 YFSETQ. Trimming removed 4 bases from V and 2 bases from J, with 9 bases in between. The CDR3 contains 13 residues. TCRdb redid the calling of the RT-PCR reads with MiXCR, one entry per CDR3 protein. In the table there are a few hundred thousand distinct CDR3 sequences, about 10% of which are singletons. The same data also contributed to another study, on T cells expressing NK-cell markers. From that study: The authors made TCR beta cDNA libraries by 5'RACE template switching. This switching added a universal primer site and UMIs. Clones of NKG2C+ T cells that had expanded were of unclear HCMV specificity.

V is TRBV5-1 and J is TRBJ1-2; D is uncertain. This TCR came from a man between 50 and 59 years old who received an inactivated influenza vaccine. The sample here was PBMCs from blood, taken on the day of vaccination. The CDR3 DNA is TGCGCCAGCAGCCCCCGCAGCAACTATGGCTACACCTTC. Residues: CASSPRSNYGYTF.